Listed here are 20 T cell receptor beta chains from one sample, sequenced in a study of CD8 T cells in ankylosing spondylitis (dated by TCRdb to about 2017). Beyond this particular receptor, the publication reports: Blood from ankylosing spondylitis patients appeared to be characterized by a TCR beta motif made up of several highly homologous amino acid variants.

Libraries were prepared through 5' RACE. Sequenced using an Illumina HiSeq 2500. TCRdb passed the public sequencing reads through fastp at Q25 and MiXCR, retaining productive beta sequences. Rows matching on CDR3 protein sequence are summarized as one entry with the most common DNA and genes. Across this sample there are 700,000 or so distinct CDR3 sequences, with around a fifth seen only once. Of the sample, approximately 18% is held by the ten largest clones. No antigen has been assigned to these receptors. The material sequenced was blood, either unsorted or a sorted T cell fraction (not recorded which). The receptors were sampled from a male donor with ankylosing spondylitis.

The chain couples TRBV6-1 to TRBJ2-2, with 10 bases aligning to TRBD2. The CDR3 loop spans 15 amino acids. The junction had 3 bases not matched to a gene; V was cut back by 7 bases and J by 1 base. CDR1 and CDR2 (germline): MNHNS, SASEGT. CDR3 residues: CASKRLAGNTGELFF. DNA for the CDR3: TGTGCCAGCAAAAGACTAGCGGGGAACACCGGGGAGCTGTTTTTT.

This clonotype has more than one count but fewer than ten. V and J are TRBV6-1 and TRBJ1-5; D ambiguous. The CDR3 loop spans 15 amino acids. Germline CDR1 MNHNS, CDR2 SASEGT. The germline V and J ends were trimmed by 7 bases and 0 bases, with 13 bases remaining between them. In nucleotides, the CDR3 is TGTGCCAGCAACAGAGGGAGAGATAGCAATCAGCCCCAGCATTTT. It translates to CASNRGRDSNQPQHF.

This clonotype was detected only a few times. The V call is TRBV12-3 or TRBV12-4, the J call TRBJ2-7; 9 bases map to TRBD1. The ends lost 3 bases at V and 6 bases at J; junction bases unmatched: 6. The CDR3 is made up of 14 amino acids. CDR3 bases: TGTGCCAGCAGTTTTGGGACAGGGCTCTCCGAGCAGTACTTC. Residues: CASSFGTGLSEQYF.

This clonotype showed up just a few times. This chain connects TRBV12-3 or TRBV12-4 to TRBJ1-1; D perhaps matches TRBD1 (5 bases). The germline V and J ends were trimmed by 7 bases and 3 bases, with 15 bases remaining between them. This CDR3 is built from 14 residues. In nucleotides, the CDR3 is TGTGCCAGCACCCAGGGACTACAATACACTGAAGCTTTCTTT. It is translated as CASTQGLQYTEAFF.

This clonotype was seen a handful of times. The chain employs TRBV20-1 and TRBJ2-5, with a possible D match to TRBD2 (6 bases). Between the trimmed V and J ends, which lost 5 bases and 1 base, there was a span of 17 bases. The CDR3 runs 15 residues. Germline V CDR1 and CDR2: DFQATT, SNEGSKA (reference sequence). CDR3: CSAYPTGEPQETQYF. In DNA, the CDR3 is TGCAGTGCTTACCCGACGGGAGAACCCCAAGAGACCCAGTACTTC.

The chain is built from TRBV7-2 and TRBJ2-1, with unresolved D. The V gene's germline CDR1 is SGHTA and CDR2 FQGNSA. V was cut by 6 bases and J by 3 bases, with 12 bases left in between. This CDR3 has 14 amino acids. CDR3 nucleotide sequence: TGTGCCAGCAGGCCACCCTATATCTACAATGAGCAGTTCTTC. It is translated as CASRPPYIYNEQFF.

This clonotype was counted ten times or more. The chain carries TRBV12-3 or TRBV12-4 and TRBJ2-7; D gene uncertain. The CDR3 has 13 amino acids. V was pared by 3 bases and J by 2 bases, with 8 bases between. The CDR3 loop is CASSLVLTYEQYF. DNA for the CDR3: TGTGCCAGCAGTTTGGTACTTACCTACGAGCAGTACTTC.

This clonotype was observed a handful of times. This chain uses TRBV7-9 with TRBJ2-5, with a tentative D call TRBD1 (6 bases). The CDR3 loop spans 14 amino acids. The V gene lost 5 bases and the J gene lost 5 bases, with 15 bases spanning the gap. Looked up from germline, CDR1 is SEHNR and CDR2 is FQNEAQ (reference sequence). This CDR3 is CASSPQGMGETQYF. The CDR3 region has the DNA TGTGCCAGCAGCCCTCAGGGGATGGGGGAGACCCAGTACTTC.

The genes are TRBV12-3 or TRBV12-4 and TRBJ2-3; D is possibly TRBD1 (7 bases). V dropped 7 bases and J dropped 0 bases, with 17 bases sitting between them. The CDR3 contains 16 residues. The DNA for the CDR3 is TGTGCCAGCACCAGGGGGGCGGGGAGGAGCACAGATACGCAGTATTTT. Amino acids: CASTRGAGRSTDTQYF.

This chain uses TRBV10-3 with TRBJ2-7; 9 bases are a match to TRBD2. The CDR3 consists of 12 residues. V gave up 6 bases and J gave up 6 bases; unmatched junction bases: 3. In germline, CDR1 is ENHRY, CDR2 SYGVKD. CDR3 coding DNA: TGTGCCATCAGGGGACTAGCAAGCGAGCAGTACTTC. Amino acids: CAIRGLASEQYF.

This clonotype was counted a few times. The chain combines TRBV7-9 with TRBJ2-2; D is unresolved. With 5 bases removed from V and 1 base from J, the gap between germline ends came to 11 bases. Germline V gene data show CDR1 as SEHNR and CDR2 as FQNEAQ (reference sequence). This CDR3 contains 15 residues. Here the CDR3 DNA reads TGTGCCAGCAGCCTTTCTTACGAGAACACCGGGGAGCTGTTTTTT. Its protein is CASSLSYENTGELFF. The variable domain in full, with the rest retrieved from reference TRBV7-9 and TRBJ2-2, is DTGVSQNPRHKITKRGQNVTFRCDPISEHNRLYWYRQTLGQGPEFLTYFQNEAQLEKSRLLSDRFSAERPKGSFSTLEIQRTEQGDSAMYLCASSLSYENTGELFFGEGSRLTVL.

CDR3 coding DNA: TGTGCCAGCAGTATCCTCCGGGAAAGCAATCAGCCCCAGCATTTT. As protein: CASSILRESNQPQHF. The chain is built from TRBV27 and TRBJ1-5; D is unclear. CDR3 size: 15 residues. From germline, CDR1 is MNHEY and CDR2 SMNVEV (reference sequence). The ends were cut back, 5 bases at V and 1 base at J, with 12 bases in the middle.

A few counts support this clonotype. The V gene is TRBV9, the J gene TRBJ2-1; D is ambiguous. V lost 0 bases and J lost 12, with 16 bases in between. The CDR3 contains 14 residues. Germline CDR1 SGDLS, CDR2 YYNGEE. The CDR3, as DNA: TGTGCCAGCAGCGTAGTGGAAGTGTCCCTAACGCAGTTCTTC. Amino acids: CASSVVEVSLTQFF. Full variable domain (outside the CDR3, taken from reference TRBV9 and TRBJ2-1): DSGVTQTPKHLITATGQRVTLRCSPRSGDLSVYWYQQSLDQGLQFLIQYYNGEERAKGNILERFSAQQFPDLHSELNLSSLELGDSALYFCASSVVEVSLTQFFGPGTRLTVL.

A few counts support this clonotype. The chain uses TRBV5-1 and TRBJ1-2; TRBD1 aligns across 8 bases. CDR1 is SGHRS and CDR2 is YFSETQ in the germline V gene. The CDR3 totals 15 residues. After removal of 4 bases from V and 3 bases from J, the junction contained 8 bases not matched to a gene. The CDR3, as DNA: TGCGCCAGCAGCAACCCAGACAGGGGCGACTATGGCTACACCTTC. Its translation is CASSNPDRGDYGYTF.

This clonotype was counted a few times. The chain uses TRBV4-2 and TRBJ2-1; a possible D gene is TRBD1 (5 bases). Germline V lookup: CDR1 LGHNA, CDR2 YNFKEQ. Trimming took 2 bases from V and 5 from J, leaving 10 bases between them. This CDR3 has 14 amino acids. The CDR3 coding sequence is TGTGCCAGCAGCCAACCCGACAGAGACAATGAGCAGTTCTTC. Translation: CASSQPDRDNEQFF.

The chain recombines TRBV27 with TRBJ2-1; 8 nucleotides match TRBD2. The CDR3 is 16 residues long. Germline V gene sequence: CDR1 MNHEY, CDR2 SMNVEV (reference sequence). V trimming: 2 bases; J trimming: 6 bases; junction bases outside the gene matches: 9. The DNA of the CDR3 is TGTGCCAGCAGTTTAAGGCTAGCGGGTTTGGGCAATGAGCAGTTCTTC. This gives the protein CASSLRLAGLGNEQFF.

This clonotype was seen only a few times. This chain uses TRBV24-1 with TRBJ1-2; 8 bases fit TRBD1. This CDR3 contains 15 residues. Per the germline V gene, CDR1 is KGHDR and CDR2 is SFDVKD. V was pared by 4 bases and J by 6 bases, with 9 bases of the junction left unmatched. The CDR3 is CATSEGTGERNGYTF. The CDR3 DNA reads TGTGCCACCAGTGAAGGGACAGGCGAACGGAATGGCTACACCTTC.

This clonotype showed up just a few times. The V gene is TRBV12-3 or TRBV12-4, the J gene TRBJ2-4, with 8 bases lining up with TRBD2. V was clipped by 0 bases and J by 0 bases; unmatched bases: 4. The CDR3 contains 17 residues. CDR3 in DNA: TGTGCCAGCAGTTTAGCTCTAGCGGGTTTAGCCAAAAACATTCAGTACTTC. Translated: CASSLALAGLAKNIQYF.

The chain is built from TRBV28 and TRBJ1-2; 8 bases match TRBD1. The germline CDR1 and CDR2 sequences are MDHEN and SYDVKM. The CDR3 consists of 14 residues. Trimming at V came to 2 bases and at J to 8 bases, leaving 7 bases not matched to a gene. The CDR3 sequence: CASSLHPTGVGYTF. The CDR3 nucleotides read TGTGCCAGCAGTTTACACCCGACAGGGGTCGGCTACACCTTC.

The CDR3, as DNA: TGTGCCAGCGGGCCGGGCTCCTACAATGAGCAGTTCTTC. Residues: CASGPGSYNEQFF. The rearrangement uses TRBV9 and TRBJ2-1; D uncertain. The CDR3 runs 13 residues. Per germline, CDR1 SGDLS and CDR2 YYNGEE. V lost 7 bases to trimming and J lost 0 bases, with 8 bases between them.